One T cell receptor beta chain is described in this entry. Relative to the germline gene, one junction end is altered; a read error may explain this. As processed by the authors: Amplification from reference gene primers served as the basis for estimated nucleated cell counts. Measured with immunoSEQ multiplex PCR; TCRdb has only the in-frame clones, and not every one. For V, J and clone size, that table is used; D and trimming come from the DNA. The repertoire holds 110,000 or so clones, with over 75% as singletons. The CDR3 length is 13 residues. These data come from a study of blood T cell repertoires in COVID-19. Study-wide background: Acute-phase and convalescent COVID-19 samples originated in the United States, Italy and Spain. Sources were T cells, B-cell-depleted T cells, or PBMCs; the material itself was cDNA or gDNA.

The specimen sequenced was peripheral blood. The receptor was isolated from a man in his fifties with acute or convalescent COVID-19. The chain has TRBV12-3 or TRBV12-4 and TRBJ2-7; possible D gene TRBD2, 5 bases. CDR3 sequence (DNA): TGTGCCAGCAGTTTAGTCCGGGGAACTAAGTCGAGCTTC. Amino acid sequence: CASSLVRGTKSSF.